Below are 5 T cell receptor beta chains sequenced from a single sample in a study of post-analysis software for immune sequencing data. Study-level results: With TRBV5-6, TRBV5-1 and TRBV20-1 included, about five TRBV segments were more frequent in patients than in controls.

Libraries were made from TCR beta cDNA, and they carried unique molecular identifiers. One entry per CDR3 protein results from TCRdb running MiXCR on the PCR reads. The sample consists of almost 700,000 distinct CDR3 sequences, 59% of them appearing once. For these TCRs, the target antigens are not known. Sequenced input: blood. These receptors were obtained from a girl aged 2 to 9 with multiple sclerosis.

The chain links TRBV15 to TRBJ1-2; TRBD1 is a possible D gene (5 bases). CDR1 LNHNV and CDR2 YYDKDF come from the germline V gene (reference sequence). V gave up 5 bases and J gave up 8 bases, with 18 bases separating them. The CDR3 has 14 amino acids. The CDR3 reads CATSPQWGRGGYTF. CDR3 nucleotide sequence: TGTGCCACCAGCCCGCAGTGGGGACGGGGCGGCTACACCTTC.

The rearrangement links TRBV2 to TRBJ2-3; 10 nucleotides align to TRBD1. Germline values: CDR1 SNHLY, CDR2 FYNNEI. The CDR3 contains 15 residues. V shed 7 bases, J shed 4 bases, and the junction held 8 bases outside the gene matches. In nucleotides, the CDR3 is TGTGCCAGCACTGCGGACAGGGGGTCGTCAGATACGCAGTATTTT. It is translated as CASTADRGSSDTQYF.

This clonotype has just a few counts. The V call is TRBV25-1, the J call TRBJ2-1; 9 bases match TRBD2. The length of the CDR3 is 15 residues. Germline V gene lookup returns CDR1 MGHDK and CDR2 SYGVNS. The J segment lost 8 bases and the V segment lost 3 bases, leaving 8 bases of the junction unmatched. In DNA form, the CDR3 reads TGTGCCAGCAGTGAGGGCCTAGCGGGATGGGATGAGCAGTTCTTC. It specifies CASSEGLAGWDEQFF.

This clonotype was counted once. The chain combines TRBV11-2 with TRBJ2-3; 11 bases fit TRBD1. From germline, CDR1 is SGHAT and CDR2 FQNNGV. V was pared by 4 bases and J by 11 bases, with 11 bases of the junction left unmatched. The CDR3 loop spans 15 amino acids. CDR3 bases: TGTGCCAGCAGCTCCCGGGACAGGGGGGGAAGGGAGCAGTATTTT. Its translation: CASSSRDRGGREQYF. Full variable domain (remainder filled in from reference TRBV11-2 and TRBJ2-3): EAGVAQSPRYKIIEKRQSVAFWCNPISGHATLYWYQQILGQGPKLLIQFQNNGVVDDSQLPKDRFSAERLKGVDSTLKIQPAKLEDSAVYLCASSSRDRGGREQYFGPGTRLTVL.

The genes are TRBV6-6 and TRBJ1-2; the match to TRBD1 covers 8 bases. This CDR3 comprises 15 residues. CDR1 is MNHNY, CDR2 SVGAGI, per germline (reference sequence). J gave up 8 bases and V 0 bases, and 8 bases lay outside the gene matches. The CDR3 loop reads CASSYSSGGRGGYTF. CDR3 coding DNA: TGTGCCAGCAGTTACTCCTCAGGGGGCAGAGGAGGCTACACCTTC.